The T cell receptor (beta chain) described here comes from a study of cytomegalovirus exposure and HLA in healthy donors. This CDR3 spans 14 amino acids. V gave up 3 bases and J gave up 5 bases, with 10 bases separating them. Germline CDR1 and CDR2: MNHEY and SMNVEV (reference sequence). On this clone: Its antigen is as yet unknown.

With 60 Vbeta and 13 Jbeta primers, the PCR was carried out. As originally analysed: About 9.9 million shared chains were among some 80 million unique TCR beta chains counted in a later analysis. The data were produced by immunoSEQ multiplex PCR, yet TCRdb's version contains in-frame clones alone and is incomplete. That table gives V, J and clone size, and the DNA gave D and trimming. Found here are around 200,000 clones, around 80% of them singletons; the top ten hold under 1.5%. General observations from the study: The availability of immune exposure information extended only to CMV serostatus. A link between a missense DCLRE1C variant and TCR beta V- and J-gene trimming emerged from a later analysis. The likely origin of a cluster of highly shared sequence variants was a sequencing artifact.

Sequenced material: PBMCs. The chain employs TRBV27 and TRBJ2-2; no clear D gene. The TCR comes from a girl aged 2-10 years in good health and CMV-seropositive. CDR3 amino acids: CASSFIGDTGELFF. In DNA form, the CDR3 reads TGTGCCAGCAGTTTTATCGGAGATACCGGGGAGCTGTTTTTT.